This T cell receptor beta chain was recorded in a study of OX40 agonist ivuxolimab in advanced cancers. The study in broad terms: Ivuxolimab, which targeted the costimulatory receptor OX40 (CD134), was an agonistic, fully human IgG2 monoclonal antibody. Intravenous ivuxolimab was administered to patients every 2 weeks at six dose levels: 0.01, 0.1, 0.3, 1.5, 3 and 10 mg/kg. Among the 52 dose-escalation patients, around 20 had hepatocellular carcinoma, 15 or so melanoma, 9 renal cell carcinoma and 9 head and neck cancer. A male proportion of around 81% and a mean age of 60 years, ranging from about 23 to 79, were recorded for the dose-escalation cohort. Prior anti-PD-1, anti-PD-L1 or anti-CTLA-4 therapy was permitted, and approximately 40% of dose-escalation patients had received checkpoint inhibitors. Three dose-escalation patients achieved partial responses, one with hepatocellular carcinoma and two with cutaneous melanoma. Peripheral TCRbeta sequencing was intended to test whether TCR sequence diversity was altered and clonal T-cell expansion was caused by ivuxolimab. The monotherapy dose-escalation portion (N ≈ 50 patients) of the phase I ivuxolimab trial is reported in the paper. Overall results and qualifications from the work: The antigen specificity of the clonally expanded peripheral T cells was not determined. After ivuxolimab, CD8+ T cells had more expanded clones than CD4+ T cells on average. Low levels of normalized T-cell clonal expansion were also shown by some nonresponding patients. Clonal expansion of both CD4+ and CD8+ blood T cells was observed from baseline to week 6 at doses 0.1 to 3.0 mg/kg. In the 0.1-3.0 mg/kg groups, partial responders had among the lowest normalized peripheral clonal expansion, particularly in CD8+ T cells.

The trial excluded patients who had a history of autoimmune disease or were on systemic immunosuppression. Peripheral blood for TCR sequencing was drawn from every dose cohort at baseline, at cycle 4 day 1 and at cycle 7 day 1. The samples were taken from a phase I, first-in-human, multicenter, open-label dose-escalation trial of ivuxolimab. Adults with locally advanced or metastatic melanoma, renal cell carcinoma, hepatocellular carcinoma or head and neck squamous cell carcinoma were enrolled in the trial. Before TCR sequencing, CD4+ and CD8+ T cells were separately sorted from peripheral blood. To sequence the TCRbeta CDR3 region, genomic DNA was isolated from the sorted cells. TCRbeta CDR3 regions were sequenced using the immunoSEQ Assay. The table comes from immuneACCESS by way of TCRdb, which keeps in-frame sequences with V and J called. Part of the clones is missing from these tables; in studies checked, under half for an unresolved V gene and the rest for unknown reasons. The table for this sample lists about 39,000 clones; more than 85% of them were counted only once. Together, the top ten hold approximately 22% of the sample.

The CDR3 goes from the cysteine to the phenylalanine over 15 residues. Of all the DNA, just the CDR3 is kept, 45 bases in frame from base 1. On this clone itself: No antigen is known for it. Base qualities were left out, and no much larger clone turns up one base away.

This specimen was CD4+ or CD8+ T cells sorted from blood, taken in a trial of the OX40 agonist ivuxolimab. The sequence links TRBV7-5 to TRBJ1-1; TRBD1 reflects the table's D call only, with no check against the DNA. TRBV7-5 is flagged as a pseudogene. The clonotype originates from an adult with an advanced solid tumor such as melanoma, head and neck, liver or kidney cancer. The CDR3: CARSLEPGGNTEAFF. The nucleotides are TGTGCCAGAAGCTTAGAACCAGGGGGGAACACTGAAGCTTTCTTT.